Shown below are 17 T cell receptor beta chains from a single sample sequenced in a study of blood T cell repertoires in COVID-19. Repertoires were generated with immunoSEQ multiplex PCR, while TCRdb's copy carries only in-frame clones and drops some. The sample carries 220,000 or so clones, around 83% recorded once. The source material was peripheral blood. The receptors were sampled from a woman over 75 with COVID-19, enrolled during active disease.

The rearrangement links TRBV15 to TRBJ2-7; 9 bases line up with TRBD2. Germline values: CDR1 LNHNV, CDR2 YYDKDF (reference sequence). V gave up 6 bases and J gave up 0 bases; unmatched junction bases: 9. This CDR3 spans 16 amino acids. The CDR3 DNA is TGTGCCACCAGTCTTGGCGGGGGGGCAAGCTCCTACGAGCAGTACTTC. Its translation is CATSLGGGASSYEQYF.

V gene TRBV4-1 combines with J gene TRBJ1-5, with TRBD1 matching 8 bases. From germline, CDR1 is MGHRA and CDR2 YSYEKL. The CDR3 sequence is 17 residues long. J gave up 2 bases and V 3 bases, and 9 bases lay outside the gene matches. The CDR3 nucleotides are TGCGCCAGCAGCCATTCACCAGGGGGCGCGGGCAATCAGCCCCAGCATTTT. Protein sequence: CASSHSPGGAGNQPQHF.

The rearrangement links TRBV30 to TRBJ2-1, with TRBD2 as a possible D gene (6 bases). From germline, CDR1 is GTSNPN and CDR2 SVGIG (reference sequence). With 3 bases removed from V and 6 bases from J, the gap between germline ends came to 18 bases. The CDR3 length is 15 residues. CDR3 loop: CAWSRVAGLRNEQFF. For the CDR3, the DNA is TGTGCCTGGAGCCGGGTGGCGGGGTTGCGCAATGAGCAGTTCTTC. Complete variable domain (other parts from reference TRBV30 and TRBJ2-1): SQTIHQWPATLVQPVGSPLSLECTVEGTSNPNLYWYRQAAGRGLQLLFYSVGIGQISSEVPQNLSASRPQDRQFILSSKKLLLSDSGFYLCAWSRVAGLRNEQFFGPGTRLTVL.

This chain connects TRBV3-1 (or the pseudogene TRBV3-2) to TRBJ2-2; D is ambiguous. Trimming stripped 1 base from V and 11 bases from J, with 8 bases between. In germline, CDR1 is LGHDT, CDR2 YNNKEL (reference sequence). The length of the CDR3 is 12 residues. CDR3 protein: CASSQVKAELFF. The CDR3 coding sequence is TGTGCCAGCAGCCAAGTCAAAGCTGAGCTGTTTTTT.

This chain uses TRBV10-3 with TRBJ2-7; no clear D gene. The CDR3 covers 13 residues. CDR1 and CDR2 (germline): ENHRY, SYGVKD. The CDR3, as DNA: TGTGTCGTCTCCCTAGGCCCCTCCTACGAGCAGTACTTC. This codes for CVVSLGPSYEQYF.

This clone is a singleton in its sample. The gene calls are TRBV5-1 and TRBJ1-1; D is uncertain. Germline loops: CDR1 SGHRS, CDR2 YFSETQ. The V end lost 0 bases, the J end lost 4 bases, and 16 bases lay between the germline ends. The CDR3 spans 16 residues. The CDR3 sequence: CASSLGINSLGTEAFF. CDR3 nucleotide sequence: TGCGCCAGCAGCTTGGGCATCAACAGCCTGGGCACTGAAGCTTTCTTT.

J is TRBJ2-5 and V is TRBV3-1 (or the pseudogene TRBV3-2); 7 bases match TRBD2. The CDR3 loop spans 14 amino acids. V trimming: 9 bases; J trimming: 6 bases; junction bases outside the gene matches: 13. The germline CDR1 and CDR2 sequences are LGHDT and YNNKEL (reference sequence). CDR3 coding DNA: TGTGCCAGTAAACTAGGGAGGGTTGGGAAGACCCAGTACTTC. This codes for CASKLGRVGKTQYF.

The J gene is TRBJ2-1, the V gene TRBV29-1; possible D gene TRBD2, 5 bases. V was trimmed by 2 bases and J by 7 bases, leaving 12 bases between them. The CDR3 totals 13 residues. Germline loops: CDR1 SQVTM, CDR2 ANQGSEA. The CDR3 sequence: CSVEYGRRNEQFF. CDR3 bases: TGCAGCGTTGAATATGGCAGGAGGAATGAGCAGTTCTTC.

The chain combines TRBV6-2 or TRBV6-3 with TRBJ1-5; no clear D. Trimming stripped 6 bases from V and 3 bases from J, with 6 bases between. The CDR3 is 12 amino acids. Looked up from germline, CDR1 is MNHEY and CDR2 is SVGEGT. This CDR3 reads CASSPYNQPQHF. The CDR3 nucleotides read TGTGCCAGCAGCCCGTACAATCAGCCCCAGCATTTT.

The gene calls are TRBV6-5 and TRBJ2-7, with TRBD2 as a possible D gene (6 bases). Germline CDR1 is MNHEY and CDR2 is SVGAGI. CDR3 size: 15 residues. V lost 7 bases to trimming and J lost 8 bases, with 24 bases between them. The CDR3 spells CASTSGGTGRVQQYF. In nucleotides, the CDR3 is TGTGCCAGCACCTCGGGCGGGACGGGCAGGGTTCAGCAGTACTTC.

This clone was recorded a few times. V and J are TRBV3-1 (or the pseudogene TRBV3-2) and TRBJ1-5, with D perhaps matching TRBD1 (6 bases). Germline-derived CDR1 and CDR2 are LGHDT and YNNKEL (reference sequence). The CDR3 has 13 amino acids. Deletions cut 3 bases from V and 7 bases from J, with 10 bases between. CDR3 sequence reads: CASSQIRGQPQHF. CDR3 coding DNA: TGTGCCAGCAGCCAGATCAGGGGCCAGCCCCAGCATTTT.

This clone has a handful of counts. The rearrangement links TRBV2 to TRBJ1-5; 12 bases map to TRBD1. From germline, CDR1 is SNHLY and CDR2 FYNNEI. This CDR3 contains 15 residues. V was clipped by 6 bases and J by 6 bases; unmatched bases: 6. This chain's CDR3 is CASRGTGGAGQPQHF. The CDR3 coding sequence is TGTGCCAGCAGGGGGACAGGGGGCGCGGGTCAGCCCCAGCATTTT.

V gene TRBV2 combines with J gene TRBJ2-5; 7 positions match TRBD2. CDR1 SNHLY and CDR2 FYNNEI come from the germline V gene. The junction had 3 bases not matched to a gene; V was cut back by 7 bases and J by 1 base. The CDR3 loop spans 13 amino acids. CDR3 in DNA: TGTGCCAGCAAGCGGGGAGCCCAAGAGACCCAGTACTTC. Translating it yields CASKRGAQETQYF.

V usage is TRBV28 and J usage is TRBJ2-1; the match to TRBD2 covers 13 bases. The trim removed 1 base at V and 8 bases at J, leaving 5 bases unmatched. Germline V gives CDR1 MDHEN, CDR2 SYDVKM. CDR3 length: 16 amino acids. As DNA, the CDR3 is TGTGCCAGCAGTTTATCCGGACTAGCGGGAGTGGATGAGCAGTTCTTC. As protein: CASSLSGLAGVDEQFF.

The rearrangement uses TRBV18 and TRBJ1-4; TRBD1 matches at 7 bases. The germline V gene has CDR1 KGHSH and CDR2 LQKENI. CDR3 length: 16 amino acids. After removal of 3 bases from V and 6 bases from J, the junction contained 10 bases not matched to a gene. CDR3 sequence (DNA): TGTGCCAGCTCACCCATACGAGGGACAGTTGATGAAAAACTGTTTTTT. Protein sequence: CASSPIRGTVDEKLFF.

The chain combines TRBV7-2 with TRBJ1-6; D perhaps matches TRBD1 (6 bases). The CDR3 consists of 15 residues. Germline assignment: CDR1 SGHTA and CDR2 FQGNSA. Trimming left V 3 bases short and J 7 bases short, with 13 bases between. The CDR3 coding sequence is TGTGCCAGCAGCTTCCGCTCGGACAGAAATTCACCCCTCCACTTT. The encoded protein is CASSFRSDRNSPLHF.

This clone was detected only once. The rearrangement joins TRBV5-6 to TRBJ2-1, with 10 bases identical to TRBD1. Germline values: CDR1 SGHDT, CDR2 YYEEEE. The CDR3 is made up of 19 amino acids. The ends lost 4 bases at V and 0 bases at J; junction bases unmatched: 13. The DNA of the CDR3 is TGTGCCAGCAGCGAGGACAGGGGGTTAGCGGGGTACTCCTACAATGAGCAGTTCTTC. Its translation: CASSEDRGLAGYSYNEQFF. Together with reference TRBV5-6 and TRBJ2-1, the CDR3 gives the full variable domain: DAGVTQSPTHLIKTRGQQVTLRCSPKSGHDTVSWYQQALGQGPQFIFQYYEEEERQRGNFPDRFSGHQFPNYSSELNVNALLLGDSALYLCASSEDRGLAGYSYNEQFFGPGTRLTVL.